The next 21 T cell receptor beta chains were all read from a single sample in a study of CD8 T cells in ankylosing spondylitis. TCRdb reprocessed the 5' RACE reads with MiXCR, giving one entry per CDR3 protein. The sample shows about 130,000 distinct CDR3 sequences, about 10% of them seen only once. Sequenced material: blood, either unsorted or a sorted T cell fraction (not recorded which). The origin of the receptors is a female donor with ankylosing spondylitis or in good health (not recorded which).

A note on this clonotype: Germline is not matched at one junction end, which may reflect a read error. This sequence joins TRBV28 and TRBJ2-7; D gene unclear. Germline-derived CDR1 and CDR2 are MDHEN and SYDVKM. The CDR3 is 9 residues long. The CDR3 region has the DNA TGTGCCAGCAGTTTAGGGCAGCCATTC. Translation gives CASSLGQPF.

This clonotype was recorded many times. The gene calls are TRBV5-1 and TRBJ1-5, with 8 bases matching TRBD1. CDR3 length: 14 amino acids. Germline V gives CDR1 SGHRS, CDR2 YFSETQ. J lost 7 bases, V lost 0 bases, and 3 bases had no gene match. The DNA of the CDR3 is TGCGCCAGCAGCTTGGCACAGGGGGGACAGCCCCAGCATTTT. The encoded protein is CASSLAQGGQPQHF.

V is TRBV19 and J is TRBJ1-5; D is unresolved. Trimming pared 3 bases from V and 4 bases from J, leaving 7 bases between. Germline assignment: CDR1 LNHDA and CDR2 SQIVND (reference sequence). The CDR3 runs 13 residues. The CDR3 region is CASSIERNQPQHF. CDR3 sequence (DNA): TGTGCCAGTAGTATTGAACGGAATCAGCCCCAGCATTTT.

This clonotype has a single count. CDR3 nucleotides: TGCAGTGCTGGCAATTCACAGGGGTCTGGGAGGGAAGCTTTCTTT. It is translated as CSAGNSQGSGREAFF. The V call is TRBV20-1, the J call TRBJ1-1; TRBD1 aligns across 7 bases. Per germline, CDR1 DFQATT and CDR2 SNEGSKA (reference sequence). Germline trimming cut 5 bases from V and 8 bases from J; bases unmatched to any gene: 17. The CDR3 length is 15 residues.

This clonotype appeared a few times. The rearrangement uses TRBV7-6 and TRBJ1-2; 8 bases map to TRBD1. CDR1 and CDR2 (germline): SGHVS, FNYEAQ. CDR3 length: 14 residues. Trimming at V came to 1 base and at J to 8 bases, leaving 6 bases not matched to a gene. The CDR3 bases are TGTGCCAGCAGCTTAGGCAGGGGGCAGGACGGCTACACCTTC. This codes for CASSLGRGQDGYTF.

With respect to this clonotype: The junction does not match germline at one end; this may be a read error. J is TRBJ2-4 and V is TRBV12-3 or TRBV12-4, with unresolved D. This CDR3 contains 17 residues. CDR3 in DNA: TGCGCCAGCAGTCCAGACCCAGGCTTTGGGACCAAAAACATTCAGTACTTC. This sequence encodes CASSPDPGFGTKNIQYF.

This clonotype was detected ten times or more. The rearrangement links TRBV27 to TRBJ1-6; a possible D gene is TRBD1 (5 bases). The length of the CDR3 is 18 residues. Trimming took off 4 bases at V and 8 bases at J, with 24 bases between the two ends. Germline CDR1 and CDR2: MNHEY and SMNVEV (reference sequence). CDR3: CASSSWGSGRAGYSPLHF. The CDR3 region has the DNA TGTGCCAGCAGTTCCTGGGGGAGTGGACGGGCAGGTTATTCACCCCTCCACTTT.

By proportion, this clonotype is medium-sized. At one end the junction does not follow the germline gene, possibly because of a read error. This rearrangement joins TRBV29-1 to TRBJ1-1; D might be TRBD1 (6 bases). Germline CDR1 reads SQVTM; CDR2 reads ANQGSEA. This CDR3 region has 15 residues. The DNA of the CDR3 is TGCAGCGCCCGTAAGCTGGACAGTTGGAACACTGAAGCTTTGTTT. It translates to CSARKLDSWNTEALF.

This clonotype was seen repeatedly, ten times or more. The chain uses TRBV20-1 and TRBJ1-1; D not certain. Deletions cut 0 bases from V and 1 base from J, with 9 bases between. Germline V lookup: CDR1 DFQATT, CDR2 SNEGSKA (reference sequence). The CDR3 loop spans 14 amino acids. The DNA for the CDR3 is TGCAGTGCTAGAGAAGCGTCCCCGAACACTGAAGCTTTCTTT. It specifies CSAREASPNTEAFF.

The rearrangement uses TRBV29-1 and TRBJ1-5; possible D gene TRBD1, 6 bases. V dropped 6 bases and J dropped 4 bases, with 13 bases sitting between them. In germline, CDR1 is SQVTM, CDR2 ANQGSEA. The CDR3 totals 13 residues. The CDR3 DNA follows: TGCAGCGTGACGGACAGCCGGAATCAGCCCCAGCATTTT. Translating it yields CSVTDSRNQPQHF. Variable domain in full (rest from reference TRBV29-1 and TRBJ1-5): SAVISQKPSRDICQRGTSLTIQCQVDSQVTMMFWYRQQPGQSLTLIATANQGSEATYESGFVIDKFPISRPNLTFSTLTVSNMSPEDSSIYLCSVTDSRNQPQHFGDGTRLSIL.

This clonotype was seen ten or more times. For the CDR3, the DNA is TGCAGTGCGGCCGGGACAGCATCCTACGAGCAGTACTTC. Encoded protein: CSAAGTASYEQYF. The chain uses TRBV20-1 and TRBJ2-7; 7 nucleotides align to TRBD1. Germline-derived CDR1 and CDR2 are DFQATT and SNEGSKA (reference sequence). CDR3 length equals 13 residues. J gave up 1 base and V 6 bases, and 6 bases lay outside the gene matches.

This clonotype was counted at least ten times. The rearrangement links TRBV7-9 to TRBJ1-3; no reliable D call. The germline CDR1 and CDR2 sequences are SEHNR and FQNEAQ (reference sequence). The CDR3 loop spans 14 amino acids. The V end lost 3 bases, the J end lost 2 bases, and 8 bases lay between the germline ends. In nucleotides, the CDR3 is TGTGCCAGCAGCTTCTCAGGAGCTGGAAACACCATATATTTT. This sequence encodes CASSFSGAGNTIYF.

This clonotype was counted ten times or more. The chain combines TRBV20-1 with TRBJ1-1; maybe TRBD1 (6 bases). Germline assignment: CDR1 DFQATT and CDR2 SNEGSKA (reference sequence). CDR3 length: 14 amino acids. Deletions cut 4 bases from V and 6 bases from J, with 18 bases between. The CDR3 sequence is CSANSGGGRPEAFF. The CDR3 DNA sequence: TGCAGTGCTAATAGTGGTGGGGGGCGGCCTGAAGCTTTCTTT.

The table lists this clonotype with many counts. This sequence joins TRBV11-1 and TRBJ2-7; D is ambiguous. Germline V gives CDR1 SGHAT, CDR2 FQDESV (reference sequence). This CDR3 comprises 14 residues. The germline V and J ends were trimmed by 0 bases and 1 base, with 7 bases remaining between them. The CDR3 sequence is CASSLASQSYEQYF. As DNA, the CDR3 is TGTGCCAGCAGCTTAGCATCGCAATCCTACGAGCAGTACTTC.

This clonotype appeared many times. This rearrangement joins TRBV5-1 to TRBJ2-1, with D tentatively TRBD2 (5 bases). Germline V gene data show CDR1 as SGHRS and CDR2 as YFSETQ. The CDR3 is 13 amino acids. The V gene lost 0 bases and the J gene lost 6 bases, with 7 bases spanning the gap. The CDR3 here is CASSLGGFNEQFF. CDR3 sequence (DNA): TGCGCCAGCAGCTTGGGCGGGTTCAATGAGCAGTTCTTC. Together with reference TRBV5-1 and TRBJ2-1, the CDR3 gives the full variable domain: KAGVTQTPRYLIKTRGQQVTLSCSPISGHRSVSWYQQTPGQGLQFLFEYFSETQRNKGNFPGRFSGRQFSNSRSEMNVSTLELGDSALYLCASSLGGFNEQFFGPGTRLTVL.

The sample holds many counts of this clonotype. The gene calls are TRBV5-1 and TRBJ1-5; 8 bases map to TRBD1. Unmatched junction bases numbered 6, after V lost 4 bases and J lost 6 bases. There are 14 residues in the CDR3. Per the germline V gene, CDR1 is SGHRS and CDR2 is YFSETQ. The CDR3 here is CASSSGTGAQPQHF. In DNA, the CDR3 is TGCGCCAGCAGCAGCGGGACAGGCGCTCAGCCCCAGCATTTT.

This clonotype was observed at least ten times. The chain recombines TRBV15 with TRBJ2-3; TRBD1 or TRBD2 may be the D gene (5 bases each). V lost 3 bases, J lost 6 bases, and 10 bases lay in between. The length of the CDR3 is 13 residues. CDR1 and CDR2 (germline): LNHNV, YYDKDF (reference sequence). The CDR3, as DNA: TGTGCCACCAGCAGGGGGGATGAGGATACGCAGTATTTT. Translating it yields CATSRGDEDTQYF.

This clonotype has at least ten counts. The V call is TRBV15, the J call TRBJ1-4, with D unresolved. Trimming left V 0 bases short and J 8 bases short, with 13 bases between. CDR3 length: 15 residues. Germline-derived CDR1 and CDR2 are LNHNV and YYDKDF (reference sequence). The CDR3 loop reads CATSRDPLREEKLFF. The CDR3 nucleotides read TGTGCCACCAGCAGAGATCCACTCCGGGAGGAAAAACTGTTTTTT.

CDR3 DNA sequence: TGTGCCAGCAAAATCTTTGGGGCTAACAGCAATTCACCCCTCCACTTT. The encoded protein is CASKIFGANSNSPLHF. The V gene is TRBV6-5, the J gene TRBJ1-6; tentative D call: TRBD1 (5 bases). Germline CDR1 is MNHEY and CDR2 is SVGAGI. Trimming pared 7 bases from V and 7 bases from J, leaving 20 bases between. The CDR3 extends over 16 amino acids.

This clonotype has a count of ten or more. The genes are TRBV5-1 and TRBJ1-1, with no clear D. This CDR3 region has 14 residues. V gave up 0 bases and J gave up 0 bases, with 6 bases separating them. CDR1 and CDR2 (germline): SGHRS, YFSETQ. This chain's CDR3 is CASSLEHLNTEAFF. The CDR3 DNA sequence: TGCGCCAGCAGCTTGGAACACTTGAACACTGAAGCTTTCTTT.

This clonotype was seen ten or more times. This rearrangement joins TRBV29-1 to TRBJ1-1, with 7 bases fitting TRBD1. Germline V gene lookup returns CDR1 SQVTM and CDR2 ANQGSEA. V was pared by 7 bases and J by 6 bases, with 8 bases of the junction left unmatched. This CDR3 is 12 amino acids long. The CDR3 sequence: CSGLQGLSEAFF. Written as DNA, the CDR3 is TGCAGCGGTTTACAGGGGTTGTCTGAAGCTTTCTTT. Full variable domain (remainder filled in from reference TRBV29-1 and TRBJ1-1): SAVISQKPSRDICQRGTSLTIQCQVDSQVTMMFWYRQQPGQSLTLIATANQGSEATYESGFVIDKFPISRPNLTFSTLTVSNMSPEDSSIYLCSGLQGLSEAFFGQGTRLTVV.